The rows below give T cell receptor beta chains drawn from one sample of a study of T cell changes during pregnancy in multiple sclerosis. Measured with immunoSEQ multiplex PCR; TCRdb has only the in-frame clones, and not every one. The data hold over 25,000 clones, with about 88% observed a single time. Here the sequenced sample was CD8+ T cells from peripheral blood mononuclear cells, taken after pregnancy. All receptors derive from a female donor with multiple sclerosis, enrolled in a pregnancy study. Each CDR3 is given with its conserved first and last residue. A D gene is named only where the DNA matches it firmly. Size is stated for part of the rows, as once, few or many counts, or as a class when the clone is expanded.

clone size: NA
D gene: TRBD1
V gene: TRBV20-1
J gene: TRBJ1-2
CDR3 protein: CSANRGGGYTF
CDR3 DNA: TGCAGTGCAAACAGGGGAGGAGGCTACACCTTC

clone size: few
D gene: NA
V gene: TRBV21-1
J gene: TRBJ1-1
CDR3 protein: CASSPSRGPGVAEAFF
CDR3 DNA: TGTGCCAGCAGCCCTTCGAGGGGGCCGGGGGTCGCTGAAGCTTTCTTT

clone size: NA
D gene: TRBD1
V gene: TRBV5-4
J gene: TRBJ2-7
CDR3 protein: CASSAGQGAYEQYF
CDR3 DNA: TGTGCCAGCAGCGCAGGACAGGGGGCCTACGAGCAGTACTTC

clone size: NA
D gene: NA
V gene: TRBV4-3
J gene: TRBJ2-1
CDR3 protein: CASSQDTYEGNEQFF
CDR3 DNA: TGCGCCAGCAGCCAAGACACTTACGAGGGCAATGAGCAGTTCTTC

clone size: once
D gene: NA
V gene: TRBV27
J gene: TRBJ2-7
CDR3 protein: CASSLTDNYEQYF
CDR3 DNA: TGTGCCAGCAGTTTAACAGATAACTACGAGCAGTACTTC

clone size: NA
D gene: TRBD2
V gene: TRBV13
J gene: TRBJ2-1
CDR3 protein: CASSSTSGLGYEQFF
CDR3 DNA: TGTGCCAGCAGCTCTACTAGCGGTCTTGGCTATGAGCAGTTCTTC

clone size: NA
D gene: NA
V gene: TRBV5-1
J gene: TRBJ1-2
CDR3 protein: CASTLGDNYGYTF
CDR3 DNA: TGCGCCAGTACCCTAGGGGATAACTATGGCTACACCTTC

clone size: NA
D gene: TRBD2
V gene: TRBV9
J gene: TRBJ2-7
CDR3 protein: CASSVYGTSGRNEQYF
CDR3 DNA: TGTGCCAGCAGCGTCTATGGTACTAGCGGGAGGAACGAGCAGTACTTC

clone size: NA
D gene: NA
V gene: TRBV27
J gene: TRBJ2-1
CDR3 protein: CASAPNVLVGLTTEQFF
CDR3 DNA: TGTGCCAGCGCCCCGAACGTGTTGGTGGGACTTACGACTGAGCAGTTCTTC

clone size: NA
D gene: TRBD2
V gene: TRBV6-1
J gene: TRBJ2-7
CDR3 protein: CASRLAGVSFGEQYF
CDR3 DNA: TGTGCCAGCAGACTAGCGGGAGTAAGCTTTGGCGAGCAGTACTTC

clone size: NA
D gene: NA
V gene: TRBV19
J gene: TRBJ2-1
CDR3 protein: CASSIAGSSYNEQFF
CDR3 DNA: TGTGCCAGTAGTATTGCGGGTAGCTCCTACAATGAGCAGTTCTTC

clone size: NA
D gene: TRBD1
V gene: TRBV19
J gene: TRBJ2-1
CDR3 protein: CASSLSPGQGAGEQFF
CDR3 DNA: TGTGCCAGTAGTTTGTCTCCGGGACAGGGGGCCGGTGAGCAGTTCTTC

clone size: NA
D gene: NA
V gene: TRBV7-9
J gene: TRBJ1-2
CDR3 protein: CASSSEAGPFNYGYTF
CDR3 DNA: TGTGCCAGCAGCTCGGAAGCGGGACCCTTTAACTATGGCTACACCTTC

clone size: few
D gene: NA
V gene: TRBV27
J gene: TRBJ2-7
CDR3 protein: CASSLKSLGYEQYF
CDR3 DNA: TGTGCCAGCAGTTTAAAGAGTCTTGGCTACGAGCAGTACTTC

clone size: NA
D gene: NA
V gene: TRBV27
J gene: TRBJ2-2
CDR3 protein: CASSAVEPNTGELFF
CDR3 DNA: TGTGCCAGCAGTGCGGTGGAGCCGAACACCGGGGAGCTGTTTTTT

clone size: NA
D gene: NA
V gene: TRBV28
J gene: TRBJ2-3
CDR3 protein: CAGYNGKTDTQYF
CDR3 DNA: TGTGCCGGATATAACGGGAAGACAGATACGCAGTATTTT

clone size: NA
D gene: TRBD2
V gene: TRBV7-9
J gene: TRBJ2-1
CDR3 protein: CASSSTRTSGRAVDEQFF
CDR3 DNA: TGTGCCAGCAGCTCCACCCGGACTAGCGGGAGGGCTGTGGATGAGCAGTTCTTC

clone size: NA
D gene: NA
V gene: TRBV4-1
J gene: TRBJ2-7
CDR3 protein: CASSSLAVSYEQYF
CDR3 DNA: TGCGCCAGCAGTTCGCTAGCTGTATCCTACGAGCAGTACTTC

clone size: NA
D gene: TRBD1
V gene: TRBV5-4
J gene: TRBJ2-7
CDR3 protein: CASSGQGLSYEQYF
CDR3 DNA: TGTGCCAGCAGCGGACAGGGGTTATCCTACGAGCAGTACTTC

clone size: NA
D gene: NA
V gene: TRBV27
J gene: TRBJ2-1
CDR3 protein: CASSASGPAGYNEQFF
CDR3 DNA: TGTGCCAGCAGTGCATCGGGCCCGGCGGGCTACAATGAGCAGTTCTTC

clone size: NA
D gene: TRBD2
V gene: TRBV7-9
J gene: TRBJ2-3
CDR3 protein: CASSAPLPGLAATDTQYF
CDR3 DNA: TGTGCCAGCAGCGCGCCCCTACCGGGACTAGCGGCCACAGATACGCAGTATTTT

clone size: NA
D gene: NA
V gene: TRBV28
J gene: TRBJ2-7
CDR3 protein: CASSPGSDGQYF
CDR3 DNA: TGTGCCAGCAGCCCCGGTAGTGATGGGCAGTACTTC

clone size: NA
D gene: NA
V gene: TRBV27
J gene: TRBJ2-7
CDR3 protein: CASSFGLQGEQYF
CDR3 DNA: TGTGCCAGCAGTTTTGGGCTTCAGGGCGAGCAGTACTTC

clone size: NA
D gene: NA
V gene: TRBV6-4
J gene: TRBJ2-1
CDR3 protein: CASSDGAGSYNEQFF
CDR3 DNA: TGTGCCAGCAGTGACGGAGCGGGTTCTTACAATGAGCAGTTCTTC

clone size: NA
D gene: NA
V gene: TRBV5-6
J gene: TRBJ2-3
CDR3 protein: CASSLASGIDTQYF
CDR3 DNA: TGTGCCAGCAGCTTAGCGAGCGGTATAGATACGCAGTATTTT

clone size: NA
D gene: NA
V gene: TRBV7-9
J gene: TRBJ2-7
CDR3 protein: CASSHTGYEQYF
CDR3 DNA: TGTGCCAGCAGCCATACAGGGTACGAGCAGTACTTC

clone size: NA
D gene: NA
V gene: TRBV19
J gene: TRBJ1-1
CDR3 protein: CASSIGRAEAFF
CDR3 DNA: TGTGCCAGTAGTATTGGGAGGGCTGAAGCTTTCTTT

clone size: NA
D gene: NA
V gene: TRBV6-4
J gene: TRBJ2-2
CDR3 protein: CASSLTPGNTGELFF
CDR3 DNA: TGTGCCAGCAGTCTAACGCCGGGGAACACCGGGGAGCTGTTTTTT

clone size: NA
D gene: NA
V gene: TRBV7-2
J gene: TRBJ1-5
CDR3 protein: CASSLGNRDSNQPQHF
CDR3 DNA: TGTGCCAGCAGCTTAGGGAACAGGGATAGCAATCAGCCCCAGCATTTT